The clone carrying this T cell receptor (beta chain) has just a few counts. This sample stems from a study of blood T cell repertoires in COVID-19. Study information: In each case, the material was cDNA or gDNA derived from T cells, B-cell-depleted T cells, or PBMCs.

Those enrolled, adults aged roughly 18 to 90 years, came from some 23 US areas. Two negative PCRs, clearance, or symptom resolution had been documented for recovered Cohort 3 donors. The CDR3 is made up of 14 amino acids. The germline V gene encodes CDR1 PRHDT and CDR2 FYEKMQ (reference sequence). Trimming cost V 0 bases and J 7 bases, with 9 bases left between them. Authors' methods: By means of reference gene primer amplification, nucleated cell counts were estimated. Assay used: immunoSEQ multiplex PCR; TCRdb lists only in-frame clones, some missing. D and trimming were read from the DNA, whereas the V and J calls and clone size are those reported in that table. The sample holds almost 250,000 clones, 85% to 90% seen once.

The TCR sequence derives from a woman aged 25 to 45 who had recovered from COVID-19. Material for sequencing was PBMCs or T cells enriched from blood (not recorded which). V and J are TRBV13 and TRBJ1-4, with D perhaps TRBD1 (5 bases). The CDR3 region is CASSLGGAAEKLFF. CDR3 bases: TGTGCCAGCAGCTTAGGAGGGGCAGCTGAAAAACTGTTTTTT.